This T cell receptor (beta chain) was identified during a study of T cells after yellow fever vaccination (dated by TCRdb to 2018 to 2020). Background for the entire study: The SMART-Seq v4 Ultra Low Input RNA kit was used to prepare libraries from fractions with low cell numbers. The cohort comprised two healthy male donors, one aged 18 to 30 and one aged 30 to 40 years. Bulk PBMC replicates and cell subsets were isolated from blood drawn at multiple timepoints before and after both primary and secondary immunization. To follow T-cell clones before and after both primary and booster YFV17D yellow fever vaccination, bulk TCR alpha and beta repertoires underwent longitudinal sequencing.

TCR cDNA was made using 5'RACE template switching, a step that added a universal primer site and unique molecular identifiers. Priming for cDNA synthesis came from both the TCR alpha and TCR beta constant segments. Libraries were amplified in two PCR steps, with sample barcodes and sequencing adapters added in the second step. Sequencing of the libraries was done on either Illumina HiSeq 2500 (2x100 bp) or NovaSeq (2x150 bp). Per the authors' processing: Demultiplexing of reads and collapsing into UMI consensus sequences were performed with MIGEC, and V(D)J alignment was carried out with MiXCR. Clonotypes responding to the vaccine were identified with edgeR on replicate PBMC samples, with the criteria of FDR below 0.01 and a log2 fold change above 5 up to day 15. Each bulk clonotype received a CD4 or CD8 identity based on whether the sequenced CD4 or CD8 repertoire contained that clonotype at higher abundance. The raw public reads went through TCRdb reprocessing: fastp at Q25, MiXCR clone calling, in-frame beta chains kept. Every CDR3 protein is listed once, alongside the most common genes and DNA of its rows. These V and J calls originate from TCRdb's pipeline instead of the authors' own analysis. The sample yields some 110,000 distinct CDR3 sequences; around 7.2% were counted once. The top ten clones comprise approximately 3% of the sample.

This specimen's treatment or condition label, interpreted: live attenuated yellow fever vaccine strain. PBMCs were isolated from peripheral blood using a standard Ficoll-Paque protocol. Dynabeads CD4 and CD8 positive selection kits were used to isolate the CD4 and CD8 T-cell fractions. TriZol was used to extract RNA from bulk PBMCs, from CD4 and CD8 fractions, and from dextramer-positive and dextramer-negative fractions. Inclusive of the bounding cysteine and phenylalanine, the CDR3 is 16 residues long. Only the CDR3 DNA is retained, 48 bases long and in frame from the first base. CDR1 SEHNR and CDR2 FQNEAQ are derived from the germline V gene (reference sequence). V loses 7 bases, J loses 4 bases, and the germline ends lie 21 bases apart. What the research found in general, with its limitations: A small share of clonotypes occurred in both CD4 and CD8 compartments, likely arising from convergent recombination. Because only a couple of donors were included in the study, the extent to which the findings can be generalized is limited. After the booster, most clones that had expanded after primary vaccination were detected again (around 97% of CD4 and about 88% of CD8), suggesting broad maintenance of memory. FACS-sorted repertoires could contain abundant contaminating clonotypes from the bulk population, so computational filtering was required. Compared with the primary T-cell response, the secondary T-cell response was weaker but faster, peaking on day 5 rather than day 15.

This clonotype has a count of ten or more. There is no known antigen for this receptor. The record has no base qualities; no much larger clone is one base away. The sequence joins TRBV7-9 to TRBJ2-3, with the D call perhaps TRBD1 or TRBD2, each one matching 6 bases. The sequence came from a young man who received the YFV17D yellow fever vaccine. The source was CD4+ T cells sorted from PBMCs, collected about 41 days after the first yellow fever vaccination. For the CDR3, the sequence is CASNPGDGGRADTQYF. The DNA sequence is TGTGCCAGCAACCCCGGGGACGGGGGCCGGGCAGATACGCAGTATTTT.